These 8 T cell receptor beta chains share one sample of origin, sequenced in a study of a mutant IDH1 vaccine in newly diagnosed glioma. Time point meaning: week 35, safety follow-up. One vaccine dose held 300 ug of mutant IDH1 20-mer peptide and came with topical imiquimod. No antigen is known for these receptors. Some clones are missing from TCRdb's copy, which holds only in-frame ones; the method was immunoSEQ multiplex PCR. The sample comprises under 50,000 clones, more than 70% of which are singletons, and 4.5% to 6% rests with the top ten. The source material was PBMCs, sampled from a glioma patient whose treatment included an IDH1 peptide vaccine. The source is a woman in her 40s with glioma.

The chain carries TRBV6-6 and TRBJ2-1, with D possibly matching TRBD1 (7 bases). Germline V gene sequence: CDR1 MNHNY, CDR2 SVGAGI (reference sequence). With 7 bases removed from V and 1 base from J, the gap between germline ends came to 14 bases. The CDR3 is made up of 15 amino acids. The chain's CDR3 is CASTHAGGSYNEQFF. In DNA, the CDR3 is TGTGCCAGCACCCACGCAGGGGGGTCCTACAATGAGCAGTTCTTC.

This clone appeared a single time. This sequence joins TRBV12-5 and TRBJ2-7; D remains unclear. Trimming left V 0 bases short and J 2 bases short, with 29 bases between. Looked up from germline, CDR1 is LGHNT and CDR2 is FRNRAP. This CDR3 comprises 21 residues. DNA of the CDR3: TGTGCTAGTGGTTTGGTTGTCCCTCGATTAGGATTGGGGTCTACACCCTACGAGCAGTACTTC. It is translated as CASGLVVPRLGLGSTPYEQYF.

The CDR3 DNA is TGTGCCAGCAGCCACGAACCTCCAGGGCGACCCCTTATTGACTATGGCTACACCTTC. This sequence encodes CASSHEPPGRPLIDYGYTF. This chain connects TRBV7-2 to TRBJ1-2; D is possibly TRBD1 (5 bases). This CDR3 is 19 amino acids long. Germline CDR1 reads SGHTA; CDR2 reads FQGNSA. Deletions cut 5 bases from V and 3 bases from J, with 28 bases between.

The CDR3 region has the DNA TGTGCCAGCCTTGGGGGTTCCGGTAGCAATCAGCCCCAGCATTTT. Translated: CASLGGSGSNQPQHF. This chain joins TRBV19 and TRBJ1-5; a possible D gene is TRBD1 (5 bases). V gave up 9 bases and J gave up 0 bases, with 15 bases separating them. CDR3 length equals 15 residues. Germline values: CDR1 LNHDA, CDR2 SQIVND (reference sequence).

The CDR3 nucleotides read TGCGCCAGCAGCCAAAGGGGCCCGATGGGGATGATAAGCACCGGGGAGCTGTTTTTT. It encodes CASSQRGPMGMISTGELFF. The chain is built from TRBV4-1 and TRBJ2-2, with a weak D call TRBD1 (5 bases). The CDR3 is 19 residues long. V dropped 2 bases and J dropped 4 bases, with 23 bases sitting between them. The V gene's germline CDR1 is MGHRA and CDR2 YSYEKL.

This clone was detected only a few times. CDR3 nucleotides: TGTGCCAGCAGTGCACTAGCCGCAGGGGACACCGGGGAGCTGTTTTTT. It yields the protein CASSALAAGDTGELFF. This rearrangement joins TRBV28 to TRBJ2-2, with D perhaps assigned TRBD1 or TRBD2 (6 bases each). V lost 5 bases, J lost 3 bases, and 16 bases lay in between. The CDR3 is made up of 16 amino acids. Germline lookup yields CDR1 MDHEN and CDR2 SYDVKM.

This chain joins TRBV6-4 and TRBJ1-1; D is possibly TRBD1 (5 bases). CDR1 is MRHNA and CDR2 is SNTAGT in the germline V gene. CDR3 length equals 13 residues. Trimming removed 0 bases from V and 8 bases from J, with 10 bases in between. CDR3 sequence reads: CASSDSADSEAFF. As DNA, the CDR3 is TGTGCCAGCAGTGACTCGGCTGACAGCGAAGCTTTCTTT.

The CDR3 loop reads CASSGTGPGELFF. The CDR3 DNA reads as TGTGCCAGTAGTGGGACAGGGCCCGGGGAGCTGTTTTTT. The chain joins TRBV19 to TRBJ2-2, with 9 bases lining up with TRBD1. The CDR3 spans 13 residues. CDR1 and CDR2 from the germline V gene are LNHDA and SQIVND (reference sequence). Losses at the gene ends were 5 bases for V and 6 bases for J; bases not matched to a gene: 1.